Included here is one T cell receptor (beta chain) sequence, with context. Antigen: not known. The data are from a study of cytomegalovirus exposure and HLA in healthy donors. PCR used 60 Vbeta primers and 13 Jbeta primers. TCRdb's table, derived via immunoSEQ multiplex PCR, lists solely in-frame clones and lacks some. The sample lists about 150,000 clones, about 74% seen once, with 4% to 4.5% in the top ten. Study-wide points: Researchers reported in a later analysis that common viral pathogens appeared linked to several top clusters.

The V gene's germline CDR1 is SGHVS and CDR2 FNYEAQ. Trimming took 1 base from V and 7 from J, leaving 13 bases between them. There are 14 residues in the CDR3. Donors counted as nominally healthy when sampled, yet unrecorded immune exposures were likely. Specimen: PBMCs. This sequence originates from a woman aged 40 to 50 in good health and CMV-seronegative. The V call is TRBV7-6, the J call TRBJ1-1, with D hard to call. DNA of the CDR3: TGTGCCAGCAGCTTAGTAGCGGGCGAGAATGAAGCTTTCTTT. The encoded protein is CASSLVAGENEAFF. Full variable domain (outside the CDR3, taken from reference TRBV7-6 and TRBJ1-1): GAGVSQSPRYKVTKRGQDVALRCDPISGHVSLYWYRQALGQGPEFLTYFNYEAQQDKSGLPNDRFSAERPEGSISTLTIQRTEQRDSAMYRCASSLVAGENEAFFGQGTRLTVV.